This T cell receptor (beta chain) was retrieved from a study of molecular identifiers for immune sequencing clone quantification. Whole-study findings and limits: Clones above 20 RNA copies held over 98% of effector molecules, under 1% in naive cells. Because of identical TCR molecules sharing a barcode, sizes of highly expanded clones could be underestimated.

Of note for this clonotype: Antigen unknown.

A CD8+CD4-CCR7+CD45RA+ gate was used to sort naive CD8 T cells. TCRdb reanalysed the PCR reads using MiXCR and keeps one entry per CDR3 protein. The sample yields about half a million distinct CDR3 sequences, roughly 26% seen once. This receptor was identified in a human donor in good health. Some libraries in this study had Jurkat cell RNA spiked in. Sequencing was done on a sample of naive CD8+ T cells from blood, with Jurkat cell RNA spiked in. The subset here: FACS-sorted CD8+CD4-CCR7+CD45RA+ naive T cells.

CDR3 loop: CASSRQPVRQGNKQETQYF. In DNA, the CDR3 is TGTGCCAGCTCACGTCAACCGGTCCGACAGGGGAACAAACAAGAGACCCAGTACTTC. The chain joins TRBV18 to TRBJ2-5, with TRBD1 matching over 8 bases. The CDR3 has 19 residues. Trimming took 4 bases from V and 2 from J; bases not matched to a gene: 18. In germline, CDR1 is KGHSH, CDR2 LQKENI. The entire variable domain, with the rest obtained from reference TRBV18 and TRBJ2-5, is as follows: NAGVMQNPRHLVRRRGQEARLRCSPMKGHSHVYWYRQLPEEGLKFMVYLQKENIIDESGMPKERFSAEFPKEGPSILRIQQVVRGDSAAYFCASSRQPVRQGNKQETQYFGPGTRLLVL.